A selection of T cell receptor beta chains follows, all from one sample in a study of shared clonotypes between healthy human individuals. Assay used: immunoSEQ multiplex PCR; TCRdb lists only in-frame clones, some missing. The table shows about 2.4 million clones, with around 90% occurring only once. Input material: naive CD4+ T cells sorted from blood. These receptors were taken from a man aged 18-30 years in good health. CDR3s include the opening cysteine and the closing phenylalanine or tryptophan. The D gene is left open where the match is weak. The size field is filled for only some rows; it gives once, few, many or a size class.

v_call,j_call,d_call,clone_size,cdr3_nt,cdr3_aa
TRBV4-2,TRBJ2-1,TRBD2,NA,TGTGCCAGCAGCCGGACTAGCGGGACCCCCTACAATGAGCAGTTCTTC,CASSRTSGTPYNEQFF
TRBV7-9,TRBJ1-6,TRBD1,NA,TGTGCCAGCAGCCCAAGACAGGGGGATAATTCACCCCTCCACTTT,CASSPRQGDNSPLHF
TRBV10-2,TRBJ1-6,NA,NA,TGCGCCAGCAGTGAGTCTCAGAGGTCTAATTCACCCCTCCACTTT,CASSESQRSNSPLHF
TRBV30,TRBJ2-3,TRBD2,NA,TGTGCCTGGAGTTCTTGGGCGGGAGTGGTGAGCACAGATACGCAGTATTTT,CAWSSWAGVVSTDTQYF
TRBV9,TRBJ2-3,NA,NA,TGTGCCAGCAGCGTAGCCGGGAGAACAGATACGCAGTATTTT,CASSVAGRTDTQYF
TRBV18,TRBJ2-5,NA,NA,TGTGCCAGCTCACCTCCATCTTCCAAAGAGACCCAGTACTTC,CASSPPSSKETQYF
TRBV18,TRBJ2-7,NA,NA,TGTGCCAGCTCACCACAGGGGGCCTACGAGCAGTACTTC,CASSPQGAYEQYF
TRBV28,TRBJ1-2,NA,once,TGTGCCAGCAGTTCCCACGACGGAGCGGGGGGCTACACCTTC,CASSSHDGAGGYTF
TRBV28,TRBJ1-1,TRBD1,NA,TGTGCCAGCCAGACGGAAGGACAGGGGGCTTCTGAAGCTTTCTTT,CASQTEGQGASEAFF
TRBV2,TRBJ1-5,NA,few,TGTGCCACCGGAAAAGGGCCTAATCAGCCCCAGCATTTT,CATGKGPNQPQHF
TRBV7-9,TRBJ1-2,NA,NA,TGTGCCAGCAGCTTAGGGGCAGGGAACTATGGCTACACCTTC,CASSLGAGNYGYTF
TRBV4-1,TRBJ1-3,NA,NA,TGCGCCAGCAGCCCGGAATCGCTAGCCTCTGGAAACACCATATATTTT,CASSPESLASGNTIYF
TRBV6-1,TRBJ1-1,NA,NA,TGTGCCAGCAGTGGGGACCCTCCTATGGGGGGGCGCAAATTCTTT,CASSGDPPMGGRKFF
TRBV5-1,TRBJ2-7,TRBD2,NA,TGCGCCAGCAGCTCGACTAGCGGACTCTACGAGCAGTACTTC,CASSSTSGLYEQYF